This T cell receptor (beta chain) was profiled in a study of control samples from healthy donors and cancer patients. This clone was counted a single time. V gave up 1 base and J gave up 2 bases, with 5 bases separating them. Germline lookup yields CDR1 SGHTA and CDR2 FQGTGA. The CDR3 runs to 13 residues. The assay was immunoSEQ multiplex PCR, and TCRdb's table has in-frame clones only and misses some. The profile shows about 100,000 clones, around 88% of them singletons. The clonotype originates from a man aged 25 to 40 in good health. This chain connects TRBV7-3 to TRBJ1-1, with D unclear. The source material was blood. In DNA, the CDR3 is TGTGCCAGCAGCTTAAAGGTTAACACTGAAGCTTTCTTT. It is translated as CASSLKVNTEAFF.